This entry lists 28 T cell receptor beta chains sequenced from one sample in a study of blood T cells in healthy people across ages. The use of a sample-barcoded 5' primer and a J-beta primer mix characterized a second PCR of roughly 6 to 11 cycles. TCRdb re-derived calls from the 5' RACE reads in MiXCR, one entry per CDR3 protein. The data contain fewer than 1,000,000 distinct CDR3 sequences, more than 35% of them singletons. Sample: blood. Receptor source: a man aged 80 or over in good health.

The chain links TRBV10-3 to TRBJ1-4; D is uncertain. Germline-derived CDR1 and CDR2 are ENHRY and SYGVKD. V lost 8 bases to trimming and J lost 6 bases, with 4 bases between them. CDR3 length: 10 residues. The CDR3 spells CAIGYEKLFF. The CDR3 bases are TGTGCCATCGGATATGAAAAACTGTTTTTT.

In this sample, this clonotype turned up a few times. The chain couples TRBV7-9 to TRBJ2-7, with D uncertain. The CDR3 loop spans 16 amino acids. Germline V gives CDR1 SEHNR, CDR2 FQNEAQ (reference sequence). V was cut by 5 bases and J by 6 bases, with 23 bases left in between. The CDR3 region is CASSQGNPDPHREQYF. CDR3 DNA sequence: TGTGCCAGCAGCCAAGGCAATCCGGACCCACATCGCGAGCAGTACTTC.

This clonotype came up a few times. The chain links TRBV21-1 to TRBJ2-7; the table's D gene call, TRBD1, was not cross checked with the DNA. TRBV21-1 is noted as a pseudogene. This CDR3 is 16 amino acids long. The CDR3 here is CASSRDPGHRSYEQYF. Here the CDR3 DNA reads TGTGCCAGCAGCAGGGACCCGGGACACCGCTCCTACGAGCAGTACTTC.

V gene TRBV10-2 combines with J gene TRBJ2-5, with TRBD2 matching over 8 bases. The CDR3 is 16 residues long. Germline loops: CDR1 WSHSY, CDR2 SAAADI. Trimming removed 2 bases from V and 2 bases from J; junction bases left unmatched: 7. In nucleotides, the CDR3 is TGCGCCAGCAGTGAGCTGGTAGCGGGGCGACAAGAGACCCAGTACTTC. Residues: CASSELVAGRQETQYF.

The CDR3 sequence: CSATNREGPLRDEQFF. DNA for the CDR3: TGCAGTGCTACAAACAGGGAAGGTCCATTACGGGATGAGCAGTTCTTC. The V and J genes are TRBV20-1 and TRBJ2-1, with D tentatively TRBD1 (6 bases). This CDR3 spans 16 amino acids. Between the trimmed V and J ends, which lost 4 bases and 8 bases, there was a span of 24 bases. Germline V gene lookup returns CDR1 DFQATT and CDR2 SNEGSKA (reference sequence).

This clonotype has more than one count but fewer than ten. V is TRBV28 and J is TRBJ2-7, with TRBD1 matching over 7 bases. V lost 2 bases, J lost 2 bases, and 12 bases stayed unmatched. The CDR3 covers 17 residues. Germline V gene sequence: CDR1 MDHEN, CDR2 SYDVKM. CDR3 loop: CASSLGWGRQGAYEQYF. CDR3 bases: TGTGCCAGCAGTTTAGGGTGGGGTAGACAGGGAGCCTACGAGCAGTACTTC.

CDR3 nucleotide sequence: TGTGCCAGCAGCTACCCCTTGGACCTTGGCCCCACTGAAGCTTTCTTT. Translating it yields CASSYPLDLGPTEAFF. The chain carries TRBV7-8 and TRBJ1-1; D not certain. The CDR3 is 16 amino acids. V lost 4 bases and J 4 bases, leaving 19 bases between the germline ends. CDR1 is SGHVS, CDR2 FQNEAQ, per germline.

The chain links TRBV7-9 to TRBJ2-2; TRBD1 matches 8 bases. The CDR3 has 15 amino acids. Germline CDR1 SEHNR, CDR2 FQNEAQ (reference sequence). Germline trimming cut 4 bases from V and 9 bases from J; bases unmatched to any gene: 10. The CDR3 DNA follows: TGTGCCAGCAGCTCAGGACAGGGTTGGAAGAGGGAGCTGTTTTTT. Translating gives CASSSGQGWKRELFF.

This sequence joins TRBV20-1 and TRBJ1-1, with TRBD1 identical over 7 bases. The length of the CDR3 is 15 residues. V gave up 0 bases and J gave up 8 bases; unmatched junction bases: 12. Germline loops: CDR1 DFQATT, CDR2 SNEGSKA (reference sequence). The CDR3 spells CSARDVQGQIREAFF. The CDR3 DNA sequence: TGCAGTGCTAGAGATGTTCAGGGACAGATTAGAGAAGCTTTCTTT.

This clonotype was observed a few times. V is TRBV29-1 and J is TRBJ2-3; 7 nucleotides line up with TRBD1. The CDR3 contains 14 residues. Germline-derived CDR1 and CDR2 are SQVTM and ANQGSEA. V shed 4 bases, J shed 5 bases, and the junction held 9 bases outside the gene matches. CDR3 sequence (DNA): TGCAGCGTTGGTCTAGGGGGCGAAGGAGATACGCAGTATTTT. Translating it yields CSVGLGGEGDTQYF.

CDR3 nucleotide sequence: TGTGCCAGCAGACCTTCGGGAGCCCCAACCTACAATGAGCAGTTCTTC. Residues: CASRPSGAPTYNEQFF. The chain links TRBV28 to TRBJ2-1, with D perhaps TRBD2 (6 bases). V was trimmed by 6 bases and J by 2 bases, leaving 17 bases between them. Germline V CDR1 and CDR2: MDHEN, SYDVKM. This CDR3 is built from 16 residues. Filled out from reference TRBV28 and TRBJ2-1, the complete variable domain reads DVKVTQSSRYLVKRTGEKVFLECVQDMDHENMFWYRQDPGLGLRLIYFSYDVKMKEKGDIPEGYSVSREKKERFSLILESASTNQTSMYLCASRPSGAPTYNEQFFGPGTRLTVL.

The chain joins TRBV20-1 to TRBJ2-5, with 9 bases that match TRBD2. CDR1 and CDR2 (germline): DFQATT, SNEGSKA (reference sequence). Germline trimming cut 5 bases from V and 11 bases from J; bases unmatched to any gene: 18. The CDR3 covers 15 residues. CDR3 protein: CSAATVLAGHYGQYF. In nucleotides, the CDR3 is TGCAGTGCTGCTACAGTACTAGCGGGCCACTACGGGCAGTACTTC.

This clonotype was detected only once. In DNA, the CDR3 is TGTGCCAGCAGTTATGGCAGGGAATATGAGCAGTTCTTC. This encodes CASSYGREYEQFF. This rearrangement joins TRBV6-2 or TRBV6-3 to TRBJ2-1, with D possibly TRBD1 on 5 matching bases. Germline lookup yields CDR1 MNHEY and CDR2 SVGEGT. This CDR3 is built from 13 residues. V dropped 3 bases and J dropped 8 bases, with 11 bases sitting between them.

This clonotype was detected only a few times. The chain is built from TRBV28 and TRBJ1-2; D gene uncertain. This CDR3 is 13 amino acids long. In germline, CDR1 is MDHEN, CDR2 SYDVKM. V lost 6 bases, J lost 8 bases, and 16 bases lay in between. Here the CDR3 DNA reads TGTGCCAGCAGCACTCACCGGGAGGTGGGCTACACCTTC. It translates to CASSTHREVGYTF.

The rearrangement joins TRBV4-2 to TRBJ2-7; D might be TRBD2 (5 bases). Germline CDR1 reads LGHNA; CDR2 reads YNFKEQ. Between the trimmed V and J ends, which lost 0 bases and 3 bases, there was a span of 12 bases. The CDR3 covers 15 residues. The CDR3 nucleotides are TGTGCCAGCAGCCAAGATTTCTCGAGCGGCTACGAGCAGTACTTC. This translates into CASSQDFSSGYEQYF.

V is TRBV20-1 and J is TRBJ2-5; perhaps TRBD2 as D (7 bases). Trimming removed 4 bases from V and 4 bases from J, with 22 bases in between. CDR3 length: 16 amino acids. Germline values: CDR1 DFQATT, CDR2 SNEGSKA (reference sequence). The CDR3 protein is CSATHHEAGAVETQYF. The CDR3 DNA is TGCAGTGCTACACACCATGAGGCGGGGGCCGTAGAGACCCAGTACTTC.

CDR3 DNA sequence: TGTGCCAGCAGACCCTCGCACGGCGCCTACGAGCAGTACTTC. Translating it yields CASRPSHGAYEQYF. The chain combines TRBV7-2 with TRBJ2-7; no definite D call. The V end was cut by 6 bases, the J end by 2 bases, with 14 bases between. The CDR3 spans 14 residues. In germline, CDR1 is SGHTA, CDR2 FQGNSA.

The J gene is TRBJ2-5, the V gene TRBV15; 9 positions match TRBD1. With the DNA end fitting TRBJ2-7 better, the J assignment may be wrong. In germline, CDR1 is LNHNV, CDR2 YYDKDF (reference sequence). This CDR3 region has 17 residues. This CDR3 reads CATSSEIPGTGSDEQYF. DNA of the CDR3: TGTGCCACCAGCAGTGAGATCCCCGGGACAGGGTCCGACGAGCAGTACTTC.

Only a few counts were recorded for this clonotype. The V call is TRBV7-3, the J call TRBJ1-1; no firm D call. The germline CDR1 and CDR2 sequences are SGHTA and FQGTGA. Trimming cost V 2 bases and J 4 bases, with 11 bases left between them. CDR3 length: 14 amino acids. The CDR3 protein is CASSLSQRGTEAFF. The CDR3 coding sequence is TGTGCCAGCAGCTTATCGCAGAGAGGCACTGAAGCTTTCTTT.

The V call is TRBV12-3 or TRBV12-4, the J call TRBJ1-5; D not certain. The CDR3 is 14 residues long. V was pared by 2 bases and J by 4 bases, with 9 bases between. DNA of the CDR3: TGTGCCAGCAGTTTACCTTCCTCAAATCAGCCCCAGCATTTT. Amino acid sequence: CASSLPSSNQPQHF.

This clonotype has more than one count but fewer than ten. The chain employs TRBV6-1 and TRBJ2-6, with 11 bases fitting TRBD2. CDR1 and CDR2 from the germline V gene are MNHNS and SASEGT. J was trimmed by 0 bases and V by 8 bases; bases with no gene match: 15. The CDR3 spans 20 residues. CDR3 sequence (DNA): TGTGCCAGCTGGGACGGCGGGACTAGCGGCAAATACTCTGGGGCCAACGTCCTGACTTTC. Protein sequence: CASWDGGTSGKYSGANVLTF.

In this sample, this clonotype turned up a few times. V and J are TRBV20-1 and TRBJ1-1; D unresolved. The germline V gene has CDR1 DFQATT and CDR2 SNEGSKA (reference sequence). The V end was cut by 0 bases, the J end by 4 bases, with 15 bases between. This CDR3 is 15 amino acids long. Here the CDR3 DNA reads TGCAGTGCTAGAGATCCTCCGGGGATAGGCACTGAAGCTTTCTTT. It translates to CSARDPPGIGTEAFF.

The V gene is TRBV6-2 or TRBV6-3, the J gene TRBJ2-1; 7 positions agree with TRBD1. The CDR3 runs 15 residues. V dropped 7 bases and J dropped 1; count of bases not matched to a gene: 7. CDR1 is MNHEY, CDR2 SVGEGT, per germline. The CDR3 DNA follows: TGTGCCAGCACCGACACGGGACAGTCCTACAATGAGCAGTTCTTC. Amino acids: CASTDTGQSYNEQFF.

The CDR3 sequence is CSVGFEIPNTEAFF. The CDR3, as DNA: TGCAGCGTTGGATTCGAGATCCCGAACACTGAAGCTTTCTTT. The chain has TRBV29-1 and TRBJ1-1; the D is unclear. The CDR3 runs to 14 residues. The germline V gene encodes CDR1 SQVTM and CDR2 ANQGSEA. V lost 4 bases, J lost 1 base, and 13 bases lay in between.

V gene TRBV29-1 combines with J gene TRBJ1-5; possibly TRBD1 for D (5 bases). Germline values: CDR1 SQVTM, CDR2 ANQGSEA. The V and J ends lost 4 bases and 7 bases respectively, with 11 bases between them. This CDR3 contains 12 residues. CDR3 coding DNA: TGCAGCGTTGGGGCAGGGAGCCAGCCCCAGCATTTT. This sequence encodes CSVGAGSQPQHF.

This chain uses TRBV7-2 with TRBJ1-6; possible D gene TRBD1, 6 bases. The V end was cut by 3 bases, the J end by 15 bases, with 9 bases between. Per germline, CDR1 SGHTA and CDR2 FQGNSA. The CDR3 sequence is 11 residues long. The CDR3 is CASSFVGGLHF. The CDR3 region has the DNA TGTGCCAGCAGCTTCGTAGGGGGCCTCCACTTT.

This chain connects TRBV6-6 to TRBJ2-3, with 15 positions matching TRBD2. The V gene's germline CDR1 is MNHNY and CDR2 SVGAGI (reference sequence). V was pared by 10 bases and J by 3 bases, with 11 bases of the junction left unmatched. The CDR3 runs to 17 residues. The CDR3 region has the DNA TGTGCCATCAGCAATTCGGGACTAGCGGGAGGAACAGATACGCAGTATTTT. Translating gives CAISNSGLAGGTDTQYF.

Note on this clonotype: This could be a read error, since a much larger clone is one nucleotide away. The rearrangement links TRBV30 to TRBJ2-4; tentative D call: TRBD2 (5 bases). The DNA matches TRBJ2-5 better at its end, which makes the J call doubtful. The CDR3 runs to 14 residues. Germline CDR1 and CDR2: GTSNPN and SVGIG (reference sequence). The CDR3 DNA follows: TGTGCCTGGAAGAAGTTAGCGAGATTGGAGACCCAGTACTTC. Protein product: CAWKKLARLETQYF.